These 16 T cell receptor beta chains came from one sample sequenced in a study of post-analysis software for immune sequencing data. Their antigens remain unidentified. Regarding the study as a whole: Roughly five TRBV segments were more frequent in patients than controls; TRBV5-6, TRBV5-1 and TRBV20-1 belonged to this group.

Unique molecular identifiers tagged the TCR beta cDNA libraries. TCRdb re-analysed the PCR reads in MiXCR, keeping a single row per CDR3 protein. The sample lists almost 700,000 distinct CDR3 sequences; approximately 59% were seen once. Sequencing was done on a sample of blood. Receptors originate from a girl aged 2-10 years with multiple sclerosis.

This clonotype has a handful of counts. V and J are TRBV6-5 and TRBJ2-3, with 7 bases that match TRBD1. The CDR3 is 13 amino acids. Trimming at V came to 5 bases and at J to 13 bases, leaving 12 bases not matched to a gene. The germline V gene has CDR1 MNHEY and CDR2 SVGAGI. The CDR3 reads CASSISRGREEYF. The CDR3 bases are TGTGCCAGCAGTATATCTAGGGGGCGAGAGGAGTATTTT.

The rearrangement links TRBV5-1 to TRBJ1-1; perhaps TRBD1 as D (6 bases). The V gene's germline CDR1 is SGHRS and CDR2 YFSETQ. CDR3 length: 15 residues. Trimming left V 1 base short and J 3 bases short, with 13 bases between. Here the CDR3 reads CASSLTGNEYTEAFF. CDR3 DNA: TGCGCCAGCAGCTTGACAGGGAATGAGTACACTGAAGCTTTCTTT. Using reference TRBV5-1 and TRBJ1-1 for the parts outside the CDR3, the full variable domain is KAGVTQTPRYLIKTRGQQVTLSCSPISGHRSVSWYQQTPGQGLQFLFEYFSETQRNKGNFPGRFSGRQFSNSRSEMNVSTLELGDSALYLCASSLTGNEYTEAFFGQGTRLTVV.

The J gene is TRBJ2-6, the V gene TRBV27, with D perhaps TRBD2 (5 bases). Per germline, CDR1 MNHEY and CDR2 SMNVEV (reference sequence). CDR3 length equals 15 residues. Trimming shortened V by 5 bases and J by 0 bases, and 8 bases separated the two germline ends. CDR3 nucleotide sequence: TGTGCCAGCAGTCCGGAGGCCTCTGGGGCCAACGTCCTGACTTTC. This gives the protein CASSPEASGANVLTF. The full variable domain, its missing parts supplied by reference TRBV27 and TRBJ2-6, is EAQVTQNPRYLITVTGKKLTVTCSQNMNHEYMSWYRQDPGLGLRQIYYSMNVEVTDKGDVPEGYKVSRKEKRNFPLILESPSPNQTSLYFCASSPEASGANVLTFGAGSRLTVL.

This rearrangement joins TRBV7-7 to TRBJ2-1; D is unclear. The germline gives CDR1 SSHAT, CDR2 FNYEAQ (reference sequence). CDR3 length equals 14 residues. Between the trimmed V and J ends, which lost 4 bases and 1 base, there was a span of 8 bases. CDR3 residues: CASSSLGSYNEQFF. CDR3 DNA: TGTGCCAGCAGCTCCTTAGGTTCCTACAATGAGCAGTTCTTC.

The rearrangement joins TRBV9 to TRBJ2-2, with 8 nucleotides matching TRBD2. V was pared by 2 bases and J by 7 bases, with 4 bases of the junction left unmatched. The CDR3 extends over 14 amino acids. Germline CDR1 and CDR2: SGDLS and YYNGEE. The CDR3: CASSVSGVYGELFF. As DNA, the CDR3 is TGTGCCAGCAGCGTTAGCGGGGTTTACGGGGAGCTGTTTTTT.

In this sample, this clonotype turned up many times. The CDR3, as DNA: TGTGCCAGCAGCTGGGCAGGTGGCAATTACGAGCAGTACTTC. Encoded protein: CASSWAGGNYEQYF. The rearrangement links TRBV5-6 to TRBJ2-7; unclear D gene. CDR3 length equals 14 residues. Germline lookup yields CDR1 SGHDT and CDR2 YYEEEE. With 3 bases removed from V and 4 bases from J, the gap between germline ends came to 14 bases.

The V and J genes are TRBV20-1 and TRBJ2-5, with TRBD1 matching over 7 bases. After removal of 0 bases from V and 11 bases from J, the junction contained 6 bases not matched to a gene. Germline V gives CDR1 DFQATT, CDR2 SNEGSKA (reference sequence). The CDR3 consists of 12 residues. CDR3 DNA: TGCAGTGCTAGAGAAGGGGGCAATGAGCAGTACTTC. Translating gives CSAREGGNEQYF.

This chain joins TRBV9 and TRBJ2-3; TRBD2 matches at 8 bases. From germline, CDR1 is SGDLS and CDR2 YYNGEE. The CDR3 consists of 18 residues. J gave up 2 bases and V 4 bases, and 15 bases lay outside the gene matches. The chain's CDR3 is CASSYSLTTSDDTDTQYF. For the CDR3, the DNA is TGTGCCAGCAGCTATTCCTTAACGACTAGCGACGACACAGATACGCAGTATTTT.

This clonotype was observed once. The rearrangement joins TRBV20-1 to TRBJ1-2, with 8 bases that match TRBD1. V gave up 3 bases and J gave up 4 bases; unmatched junction bases: 7. The CDR3 runs 14 residues. In germline, CDR1 is DFQATT, CDR2 SNEGSKA (reference sequence). The CDR3 region is CSASKSRGLYGYTF. As DNA, the CDR3 is TGCAGTGCTAGTAAGAGCAGGGGGCTCTATGGCTACACCTTC.

This clonotype was observed a few times. The V and J genes are TRBV20-1 and TRBJ2-3; D might be TRBD2 (5 bases). This CDR3 has 15 residues. Germline lookup yields CDR1 DFQATT and CDR2 SNEGSKA (reference sequence). Trimming removed 5 bases from V and 0 bases from J, with 15 bases in between. CDR3 bases: TGCAGTGCTCCCCCCTCTAGCATTAGCACAGATACGCAGTATTTT. It is translated as CSAPPSSISTDTQYF.

This clonotype has a handful of counts. This rearrangement joins TRBV28 to TRBJ2-1, with TRBD2 matching 8 bases. After removal of 4 bases from V and 6 bases from J, the junction contained 8 bases not matched to a gene. The CDR3 spans 15 residues. In germline, CDR1 is MDHEN, CDR2 SYDVKM. The CDR3 here is CASSSWGLGINEQFF. The CDR3 region has the DNA TGTGCCAGCAGTTCCTGGGGACTAGGGATCAATGAGCAGTTCTTC.

The V and J genes are TRBV10-3 and TRBJ2-6; 8 positions match TRBD2. Germline CDR1 reads ENHRY; CDR2 reads SYGVKD. The CDR3 sequence is 15 residues long. J lost 2 bases, V lost 7 bases, and 4 bases had no gene match. CDR3 protein: CAITGGEAGANVLTF. CDR3 coding DNA: TGTGCCATCACCGGGGGGGAGGCTGGGGCCAACGTCCTGACTTTC.

The V call is TRBV5-1, the J call TRBJ2-3; possible D gene TRBD1, 6 bases. Germline V gene lookup returns CDR1 SGHRS and CDR2 YFSETQ. Trimming took off 0 bases at V and 4 bases at J, with 12 bases between the two ends. The length of the CDR3 is 15 residues. CDR3 protein: CASSLGGGGPDTQYF. In DNA, the CDR3 is TGCGCCAGCAGCTTGGGTGGTGGGGGCCCAGATACGCAGTATTTT.

There are a few counts of this clonotype. The genes are TRBV6-4 and TRBJ2-3; D not certain. Germline lookup yields CDR1 MRHNA and CDR2 SNTAGT. The CDR3 loop spans 13 amino acids. V lost 3 bases and J lost 6, with 10 bases in between. CDR3 protein: CASSDPILDTQYF. The CDR3 DNA is TGTGCCAGCAGTGATCCGATTTTGGATACGCAGTATTTT.

This chain links TRBV29-1 with TRBJ1-6, with D unclear. The V gene's germline CDR1 is SQVTM and CDR2 ANQGSEA. The CDR3 covers 14 residues. V was clipped by 4 bases and J by 5 bases, with 12 bases between them. CDR3 nucleotides: TGCAGCGTTGGTGTGTCGCCGGATAATTCACCCCTCCACTTT. It is translated as CSVGVSPDNSPLHF.

The chain combines TRBV29-1 with TRBJ2-6; D not certain. Trimming stripped 4 bases from V and 1 base from J, with 8 bases between. The germline V gene has CDR1 SQVTM and CDR2 ANQGSEA. The CDR3 totals 14 residues. The CDR3 loop reads CSVVEESGANVLTF. CDR3 DNA: TGCAGCGTTGTCGAGGAGTCTGGGGCCAACGTCCTGACTTTC.